This T cell receptor beta chain stems from a study of T cells in women clearing cervical HPV infection. Study-wide background: Controls gave blood once infection was undetectable; cases at lesion identification. HLA type could not be excluded as a confounder.

The CDR3 is made up of 15 amino acids. Germline V gives CDR1 SGHAT, CDR2 FQNNGV. J lost 7 bases, V lost 0 bases, and 4 bases had no gene match. Worth noting for this clone: The observed sequence ends 3 residues before the CDR3 terminus, with the missing tail filled in from the germline J gene.

Each participant carried one incident cervical HPV16 infection only. The assay was immunoSEQ multiplex PCR, and TCRdb's table has in-frame clones only and misses some. The sample features about 34,000 clones, with about 1.5% in its top ten. The chain has TRBV11-2 and TRBJ2-2; 8 nucleotides agree with TRBD1. Sequenced material: blood buffy coat. This clonotype originated in a woman aged 18 to 69 with a cervical HPV16 infection that either progressed to CIN3+ or cleared (not recorded which). The CDR3 loop is CASSLETGANGELFF. The part of the CDR3 DNA that was read is TGTGCCAGCAGCTTAGAGACAGGGGCGAACGGGGAG. Full variable domain (rest looked up from reference TRBV11-2 and TRBJ2-2): EAGVAQSPRYKIIEKRQSVAFWCNPISGHATLYWYQQILGQGPKLLIQFQNNGVVDDSQLPKDRFSAERLKGVDSTLKIQPAKLEDSAVYLCASSLETGANGELFFGEGSRLTVL.